Below are 26 T cell receptor beta chains sequenced from a single sample in a study of blood T cell repertoires in COVID-19. Repertoires were generated with immunoSEQ multiplex PCR, while TCRdb's copy carries only in-frame clones and drops some. The data contain about 200,000 clones, 75% to 85% of them singletons. The sample taken for sequencing was peripheral blood. These receptor sequences come from a human donor in a cohort sampled during active COVID-19.

The CDR3 here is CASSPRRGLAGDTYNEQFF. CDR3 bases: TGTGCCAGCTCACCCCGTAGGGGACTAGCGGGAGATACCTACAATGAGCAGTTCTTC. This sequence joins TRBV18 and TRBJ2-1, with 14 positions matching TRBD2. Per the germline V gene, CDR1 is KGHSH and CDR2 is LQKENI. The J segment lost 2 bases and the V segment lost 3 bases, leaving 9 bases of the junction unmatched. CDR3 length: 19 amino acids.

This chain links TRBV5-1 with TRBJ2-1; a weak D match, TRBD2 (6 bases). V gave up 6 bases and J gave up 3 bases, with 13 bases separating them. CDR3 length equals 14 residues. CDR1 and CDR2 (germline): SGHRS, YFSETQ. The CDR3 spells CASTMGGNYNEQFF. The CDR3 DNA reads TGCGCCAGCACCATGGGGGGAAACTACAATGAGCAGTTCTTC.

The chain links TRBV9 to TRBJ2-7; 8 bases line up with TRBD2. The CDR3 totals 17 residues. V was clipped by 4 bases and J by 4 bases; unmatched bases: 16. Germline V lookup: CDR1 SGDLS, CDR2 YYNGEE. This CDR3 is CASSPSSGTRSRYEQYF. The DNA of the CDR3 is TGTGCCAGCAGCCCCTCTTCCGGGACTAGGTCTCGGTACGAGCAGTACTTC.

J is TRBJ1-6 and V is TRBV11-2, with 7 positions matching TRBD1. Germline values: CDR1 SGHAT, CDR2 FQNNGV. V shed 5 bases and J 4 bases; nucleotides not matched to a gene: 11. CDR3 size: 17 residues. The CDR3 coding sequence is TGTGCCAGCAGCCCTAACCCGGGACAGCAATATAATTCACCCCTCCACTTT. Amino acid sequence: CASSPNPGQQYNSPLHF.

This CDR3 reads CASSLDPNPNSPLHF. CDR3 in DNA: TGTGCCAGCAGCTTAGATCCTAATCCAAATTCACCCCTCCACTTT. The chain carries TRBV7-9 and TRBJ1-6; D not resolved. V was cut by 1 base and J by 7 bases, with 11 bases left in between. The V gene's germline CDR1 is SEHNR and CDR2 FQNEAQ (reference sequence). CDR3 length: 15 residues.

This clone was seen repeatedly, ten times or more. The chain uses TRBV28 and TRBJ2-7, with D possibly TRBD1 on 6 matching bases. Germline V gene sequence: CDR1 MDHEN, CDR2 SYDVKM. Between the trimmed V and J ends, which lost 2 bases and 5 bases, there was a span of 16 bases. The CDR3 contains 15 residues. CDR3 residues: CASSLDGQRVHEQYF. The CDR3 nucleotides read TGTGCCAGCAGTTTAGACGGACAGAGAGTCCACGAGCAGTACTTC.

The rearrangement joins TRBV9 to TRBJ1-1; D is ambiguous. Germline assignment: CDR1 SGDLS and CDR2 YYNGEE. This CDR3 has 14 amino acids. The germline V and J ends were trimmed by 3 bases and 1 base, with 10 bases remaining between them. The CDR3 here is CASSASAGNTEAFF. In nucleotides, the CDR3 is TGTGCCAGCAGCGCTTCCGCGGGGAACACTGAAGCTTTCTTT.

V and J are TRBV3-1 (or the pseudogene TRBV3-2) and TRBJ1-4; D is undetermined. Trimming shortened V by 2 bases and J by 6 bases, and 7 bases separated the two germline ends. Germline loops: CDR1 LGHDT, CDR2 YNNKEL (reference sequence). This CDR3 has 13 amino acids. The CDR3 DNA follows: TGTGCCAGCAGCCAATCTTTTGATGAAAAACTGTTTTTT. It encodes CASSQSFDEKLFF.

V gene TRBV24-1 combines with J gene TRBJ2-2; D is unresolved. Trimming took off 2 bases at V and 9 bases at J, with 12 bases between the two ends. Germline values: CDR1 KGHDR, CDR2 SFDVKD. The CDR3 covers 14 residues. CDR3 in DNA: TGTGCCACCAGTGATTCCTCTGCAGGATGGGAGCTGTTTTTT. This sequence encodes CATSDSSAGWELFF.

This chain links TRBV5-5 with TRBJ2-5; 10 bases line up with TRBD2. V was pared by 1 base and J by 1 base, with 7 bases of the junction left unmatched. The germline gives CDR1 SGHKS, CDR2 YYEKEE (reference sequence). The length of the CDR3 is 17 residues. The CDR3 reads CASSLKLAGFSQETQYF. As DNA, the CDR3 is TGTGCCAGCAGCTTGAAACTAGCGGGATTTTCCCAAGAGACCCAGTACTTC.

This chain joins TRBV4-1 and TRBJ2-1; 8 positions agree with TRBD2. The V and J ends lost 3 bases and 5 bases, in that order; junction bases with no gene match: 9. Germline-derived CDR1 and CDR2 are MGHRA and YSYEKL. The CDR3 length is 16 residues. The CDR3 here is CASSQMTMRGDNEQFF. CDR3 DNA: TGCGCCAGCAGCCAGATGACTATGCGGGGGGACAATGAGCAGTTCTTC.

J is TRBJ2-2 and V is TRBV14; possibly TRBD1 for D (6 bases). V was cut by 3 bases and J by 6 bases, with 11 bases left in between. Germline CDR1 reads SGHDN; CDR2 reads FVKESK. The CDR3 runs 14 residues. The CDR3 DNA is TGTGCCAGCAGCCAGCAACAGGGCGCCGGGGAGCTGTTTTTT. It is translated as CASSQQQGAGELFF.

The chain is built from TRBV5-5 and TRBJ1-6; 7 bases align to TRBD1. Germline CDR1 is SGHKS and CDR2 is YYEKEE (reference sequence). The CDR3 totals 15 residues. V dropped 5 bases and J dropped 5; count of bases not matched to a gene: 7. The CDR3 bases are TGTGCCAGCAGACCCGCCGGGACAGATAATTCACCCCTCCACTTT. Its protein is CASRPAGTDNSPLHF.

This clone was seen once. CDR3 in DNA: TGTGCCAGCAGCTTAGCTCGGGAGGGCCCCAATGAGCAGTTCTTC. Encoded protein: CASSLAREGPNEQFF. The chain is built from TRBV7-8 and TRBJ2-1; 8 nucleotides align to TRBD2. Unmatched junction bases numbered 4, after V lost 0 bases and J lost 6 bases. Germline CDR1 reads SGHVS; CDR2 reads FQNEAQ. The CDR3 totals 15 residues.

This clone was counted once. The chain uses TRBV11-3 and TRBJ2-7, with 13 positions matching TRBD2. Germline V gene sequence: CDR1 SGHNT, CDR2 YENEEA. With V trimmed by 3 bases and J by 2 bases, 13 bases remained unmatched. The CDR3 has 19 amino acids. CDR3 coding DNA: TGTGCCAGCAGCTTGCCCCCCCCCACTAGCGGGAGGGTCACCTACGAGCAGTACTTC. Protein: CASSLPPPTSGRVTYEQYF.

The chain carries TRBV6-6 and TRBJ2-1, with D maybe TRBD2 (6 bases). CDR3 length: 12 residues. V lost 6 bases and J lost 7, with 10 bases in between. Germline CDR1 reads MNHNY; CDR2 reads SVGAGI (reference sequence). The CDR3 DNA reads TGTGCCAGCAGGGGCGGGATAAATGAGCAGTTCTTC. Translated, it gives CASRGGINEQFF.

This clone was found a few times. The chain recombines TRBV6-5 with TRBJ1-2; D is possibly TRBD1 (6 bases). The V gene's germline CDR1 is MNHEY and CDR2 SVGAGI. The CDR3 is made up of 14 amino acids. V lost 4 bases, J lost 7 bases, and 16 bases lay in between. The CDR3 spells CASSFPQGSAGYTF. The CDR3 DNA reads as TGTGCCAGCAGTTTCCCCCAGGGGTCCGCTGGCTACACCTTC.

The chain has TRBV6-2 or TRBV6-3 and TRBJ2-3; no clear D gene. The CDR3 spans 15 residues. V lost 2 bases and J lost 6, with 15 bases in between. Germline CDR1 reads MNHEY; CDR2 reads SVGEGT. CDR3 in amino acids: CASSYVGSGMDTQYF. In DNA, the CDR3 is TGTGCCAGCAGTTACGTGGGCTCAGGTATGGATACGCAGTATTTT.

The chain has TRBV11-2 and TRBJ1-1; D might be TRBD1 (5 bases). CDR3 size: 15 residues. The ends were cut back, 0 bases at V and 6 bases at J, with 14 bases in the middle. Per the germline V gene, CDR1 is SGHAT and CDR2 is FQNNGV. The CDR3 DNA follows: TGTGCCAGCAGCTTAGATCTCCCAGGGATTTCTGAAGCTTTCTTT. Translating gives CASSLDLPGISEAFF.

The genes are TRBV5-1 and TRBJ2-1; 11 nucleotides agree with TRBD2. Germline-derived CDR1 and CDR2 are SGHRS and YFSETQ. Losses at the gene ends were 0 bases for V and 10 bases for J; bases not matched to a gene: 6. The CDR3 is 15 amino acids. The chain's CDR3 is CASSLVGLAEGEQFF. CDR3 DNA sequence: TGCGCCAGCAGCTTGGTGGGACTAGCGGAGGGGGAGCAGTTCTTC.

The rearrangement uses TRBV12-3 or TRBV12-4 and TRBJ2-7; the D is unclear. The CDR3 runs 13 residues. The V end was cut by 2 bases, the J end by 3 bases, with 8 bases between. In DNA form, the CDR3 reads TGTGCCAGCAGTTTAAATAGAGTCTACGAGCAGTACTTC. Translation gives CASSLNRVYEQYF.

The genes are TRBV7-9 and TRBJ2-3; no reliable D call. V lost 7 bases and J lost 1, with 18 bases in between. This CDR3 region has 16 residues. Germline-derived CDR1 and CDR2 are SEHNR and FQNEAQ (reference sequence). CDR3 nucleotide sequence: TGTGCCAGCATACACGTCCCCGCGGTACGCACAGATACGCAGTATTTT. It specifies CASIHVPAVRTDTQYF.

The genes are TRBV27 and TRBJ2-1, with D possibly matching TRBD2 (6 bases). CDR1 MNHEY and CDR2 SMNVEV come from the germline V gene (reference sequence). Trimming pared 3 bases from V and 14 bases from J, leaving 14 bases between. This CDR3 comprises 12 residues. As DNA, the CDR3 is TGTGCCAGCAGTTTTAGCGGCCAGGGAGAGTTCTTC. Its protein product is CASSFSGQGEFF.

This clone appeared a single time. This sequence joins TRBV27 and TRBJ2-3; the D gene is possibly TRBD2 (5 bases). This CDR3 region has 14 residues. Germline V gives CDR1 MNHEY, CDR2 SMNVEV (reference sequence). V lost 5 bases to trimming and J lost 6 bases, with 15 bases between them. CDR3 nucleotides: TGTGCCAGCAGTCTAGGACTCCCCGCCGATACGCAGTATTTT. Translated, it gives CASSLGLPADTQYF.

The genes are TRBV3-1 (or the pseudogene TRBV3-2) and TRBJ2-3; maybe TRBD2 (5 bases). Germline V gene sequence: CDR1 LGHDT, CDR2 YNNKEL (reference sequence). Between the trimmed V and J ends, which lost 2 bases and 2 bases, there was a span of 17 bases. The CDR3 extends over 17 amino acids. CDR3 protein: CASSQMDGVGITDTQYF. Written as DNA, the CDR3 is TGTGCCAGCAGCCAAATGGACGGGGTGGGGATCACAGATACGCAGTATTTT.

The chain links TRBV11-2 to TRBJ2-3, with TRBD2 matching 7 bases. V shed 1 base, J shed 4 bases, and the junction held 5 bases outside the gene matches. Germline V CDR1 and CDR2: SGHAT, FQNNGV. CDR3 length: 15 amino acids. The CDR3, as DNA: TGTGCCAGCAGCTTAGTTGGCGGGAGTGCAGATACGCAGTATTTT. It translates to CASSLVGGSADTQYF. Filled out from reference TRBV11-2 and TRBJ2-3, the complete variable domain reads EAGVAQSPRYKIIEKRQSVAFWCNPISGHATLYWYQQILGQGPKLLIQFQNNGVVDDSQLPKDRFSAERLKGVDSTLKIQPAKLEDSAVYLCASSLVGGSADTQYFGPGTRLTVL.